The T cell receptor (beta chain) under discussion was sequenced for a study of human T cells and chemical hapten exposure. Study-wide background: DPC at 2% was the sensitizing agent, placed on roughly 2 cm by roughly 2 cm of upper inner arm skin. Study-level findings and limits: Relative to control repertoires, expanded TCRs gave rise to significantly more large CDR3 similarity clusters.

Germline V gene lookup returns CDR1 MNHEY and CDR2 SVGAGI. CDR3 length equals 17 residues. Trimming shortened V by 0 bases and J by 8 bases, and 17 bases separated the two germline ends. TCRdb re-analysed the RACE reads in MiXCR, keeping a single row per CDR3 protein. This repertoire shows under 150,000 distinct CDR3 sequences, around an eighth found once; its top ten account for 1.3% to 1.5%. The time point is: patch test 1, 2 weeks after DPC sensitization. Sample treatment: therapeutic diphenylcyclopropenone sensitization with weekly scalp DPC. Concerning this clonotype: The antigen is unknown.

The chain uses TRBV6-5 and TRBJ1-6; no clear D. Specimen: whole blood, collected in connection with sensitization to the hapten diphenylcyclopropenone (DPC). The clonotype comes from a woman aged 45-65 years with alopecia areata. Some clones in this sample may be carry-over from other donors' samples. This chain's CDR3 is CASSYSGPPSGDSPLHF. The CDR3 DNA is TGTGCCAGCAGTTACTCAGGCCCTCCGAGTGGGGATTCACCCCTCCACTTT.